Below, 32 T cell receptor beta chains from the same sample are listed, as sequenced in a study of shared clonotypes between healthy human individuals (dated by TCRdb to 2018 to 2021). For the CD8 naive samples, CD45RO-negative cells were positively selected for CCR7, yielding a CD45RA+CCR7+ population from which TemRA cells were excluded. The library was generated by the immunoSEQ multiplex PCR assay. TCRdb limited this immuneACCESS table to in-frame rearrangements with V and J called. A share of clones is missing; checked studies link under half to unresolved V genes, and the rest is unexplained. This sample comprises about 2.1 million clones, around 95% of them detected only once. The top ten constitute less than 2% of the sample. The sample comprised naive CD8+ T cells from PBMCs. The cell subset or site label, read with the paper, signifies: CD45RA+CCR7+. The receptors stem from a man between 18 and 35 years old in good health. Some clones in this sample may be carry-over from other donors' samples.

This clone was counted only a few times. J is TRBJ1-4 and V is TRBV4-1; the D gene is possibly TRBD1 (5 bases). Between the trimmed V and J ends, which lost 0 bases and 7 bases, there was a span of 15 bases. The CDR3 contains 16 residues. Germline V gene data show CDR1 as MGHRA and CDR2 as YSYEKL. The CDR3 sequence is CASSQEAAGFGEKLFF. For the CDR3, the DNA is TGCGCCAGCAGCCAAGAGGCGGCAGGGTTCGGTGAAAAACTGTTTTTT.

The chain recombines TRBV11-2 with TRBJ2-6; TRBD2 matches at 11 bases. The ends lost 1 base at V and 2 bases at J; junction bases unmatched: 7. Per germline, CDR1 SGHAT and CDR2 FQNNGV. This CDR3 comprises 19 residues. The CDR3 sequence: CASSLGVAGGPPGANVLTF. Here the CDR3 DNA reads TGTGCCAGCAGCTTAGGGGTAGCGGGAGGGCCCCCTGGGGCCAACGTCCTGACTTTC.

The CDR3 bases are TGTGCCAGCAGCTTGGCCCGAGGGGATAGCAATCAGCCCCAGCATTTT. It specifies CASSLARGDSNQPQHF. The J gene is TRBJ1-5, the V gene TRBV5-5, with TRBD1 as a possible D gene (5 bases). V was cut by 0 bases and J by 0 bases, with 10 bases left in between. The CDR3 is 16 amino acids. CDR1 is SGHKS and CDR2 is YYEKEE in the germline V gene (reference sequence).

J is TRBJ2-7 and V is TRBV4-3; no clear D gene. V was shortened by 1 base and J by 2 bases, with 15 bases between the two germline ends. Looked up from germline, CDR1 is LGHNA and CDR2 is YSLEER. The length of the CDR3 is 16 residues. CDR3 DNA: TGCGCCAGCAGCCAAGCGTCGTCAGCCATCCCCTACGAGCAGTACTTC. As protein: CASSQASSAIPYEQYF.

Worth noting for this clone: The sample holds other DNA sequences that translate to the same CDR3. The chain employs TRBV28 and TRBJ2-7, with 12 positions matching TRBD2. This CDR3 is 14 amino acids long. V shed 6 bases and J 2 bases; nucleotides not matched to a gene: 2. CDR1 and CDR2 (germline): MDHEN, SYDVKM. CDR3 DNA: TGTGCCAGCAGAGGACTAGCGGGGACCTACGAGCAGTACTTC. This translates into CASRGLAGTYEQYF.

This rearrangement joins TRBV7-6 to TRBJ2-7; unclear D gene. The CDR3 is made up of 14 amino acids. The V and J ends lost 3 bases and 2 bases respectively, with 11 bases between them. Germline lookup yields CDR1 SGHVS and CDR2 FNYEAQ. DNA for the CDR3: TGTGCCAGCAGCTTTGCGGAATTGCCCTACGAGCAGTACTTC. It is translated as CASSFAELPYEQYF.

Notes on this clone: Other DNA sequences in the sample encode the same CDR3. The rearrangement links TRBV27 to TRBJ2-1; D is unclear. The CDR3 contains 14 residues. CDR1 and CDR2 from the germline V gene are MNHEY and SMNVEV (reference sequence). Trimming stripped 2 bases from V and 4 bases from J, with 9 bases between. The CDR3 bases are TGTGCCAGCAGTTTAAGGGCATCTTACAATGAGCAGTTCTTC. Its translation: CASSLRASYNEQFF.

CDR3 sequence (DNA): TGTGCCAGCAGTACAGCCGCACAAACTTATTCACCCCTCCACTTT. Translation gives CASSTAAQTYSPLHF. The rearrangement uses TRBV6-5 and TRBJ1-6; D not certain. This CDR3 is built from 15 residues. Germline V CDR1 and CDR2: MNHEY, SVGAGI. V gave up 5 bases and J gave up 8 bases, with 16 bases separating them.

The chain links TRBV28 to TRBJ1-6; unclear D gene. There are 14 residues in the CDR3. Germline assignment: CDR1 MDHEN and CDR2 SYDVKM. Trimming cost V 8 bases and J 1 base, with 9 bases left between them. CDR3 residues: CASGLGSYNSPLHF. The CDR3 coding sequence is TGTGCCAGCGGACTTGGGTCCTATAATTCACCCCTCCACTTT. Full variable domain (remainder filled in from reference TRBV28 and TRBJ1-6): DVKVTQSSRYLVKRTGEKVFLECVQDMDHENMFWYRQDPGLGLRLIYFSYDVKMKEKGDIPEGYSVSREKKERFSLILESASTNQTSMYLCASGLGSYNSPLHFGNGTRLTVT.

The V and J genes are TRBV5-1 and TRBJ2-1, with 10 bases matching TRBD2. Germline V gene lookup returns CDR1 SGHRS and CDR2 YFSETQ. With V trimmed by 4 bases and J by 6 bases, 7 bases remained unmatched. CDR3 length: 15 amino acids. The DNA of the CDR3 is TGCGCCAGCAGCCTTATAGCGGGAGGTCGCAATGAGCAGTTCTTC. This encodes CASSLIAGGRNEQFF.

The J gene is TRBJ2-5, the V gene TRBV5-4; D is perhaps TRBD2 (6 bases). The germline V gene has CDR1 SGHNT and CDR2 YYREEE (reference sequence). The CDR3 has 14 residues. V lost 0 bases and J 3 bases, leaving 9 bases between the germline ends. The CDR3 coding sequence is TGTGCCAGCAGCTTGGGGGGAGGAGAAGAGACCCAGTACTTC. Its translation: CASSLGGGEETQYF.

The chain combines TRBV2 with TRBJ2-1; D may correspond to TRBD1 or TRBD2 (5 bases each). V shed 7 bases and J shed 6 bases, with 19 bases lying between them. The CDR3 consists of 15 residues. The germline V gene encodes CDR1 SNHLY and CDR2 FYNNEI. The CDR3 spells CASKGTPLPSNEQFF. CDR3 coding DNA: TGTGCCAGCAAGGGGACCCCACTACCTTCCAATGAGCAGTTCTTC.

The CDR3 DNA reads TGTGCCAGCAGTTCGCAGTTCACAGATACGCAGTATTTT. This sequence encodes CASSSQFTDTQYF. The chain is built from TRBV27 and TRBJ2-3; D not certain. CDR3 length equals 13 residues. Germline lookup yields CDR1 MNHEY and CDR2 SMNVEV (reference sequence). Deletions cut 4 bases from V and 2 bases from J, with 7 bases between.

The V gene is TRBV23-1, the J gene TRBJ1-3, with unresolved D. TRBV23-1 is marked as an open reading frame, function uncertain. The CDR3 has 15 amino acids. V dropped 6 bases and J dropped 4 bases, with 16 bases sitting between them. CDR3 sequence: CASSRAEMGGNTIYF. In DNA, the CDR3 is TGCGCCAGCAGCCGCGCCGAAATGGGGGGAAACACCATATATTTT.

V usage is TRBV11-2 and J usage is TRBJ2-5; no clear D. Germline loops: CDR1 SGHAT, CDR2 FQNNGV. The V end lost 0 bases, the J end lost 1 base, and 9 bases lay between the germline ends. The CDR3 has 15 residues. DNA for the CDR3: TGTGCCAGCAGCTTAGATTTGGGCAGCCAAGAGACCCAGTACTTC. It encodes CASSLDLGSQETQYF. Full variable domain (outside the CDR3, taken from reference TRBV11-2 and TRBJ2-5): EAGVAQSPRYKIIEKRQSVAFWCNPISGHATLYWYQQILGQGPKLLIQFQNNGVVDDSQLPKDRFSAERLKGVDSTLKIQPAKLEDSAVYLCASSLDLGSQETQYFGPGTRLLVL.

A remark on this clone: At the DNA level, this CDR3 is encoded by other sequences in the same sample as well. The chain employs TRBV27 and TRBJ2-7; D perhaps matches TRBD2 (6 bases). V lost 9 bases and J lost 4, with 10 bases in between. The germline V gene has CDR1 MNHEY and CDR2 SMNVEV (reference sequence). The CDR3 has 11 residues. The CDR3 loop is CASRRGYEQYF. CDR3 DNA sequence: TGTGCCAGTCGGAGGGGATACGAGCAGTACTTC.

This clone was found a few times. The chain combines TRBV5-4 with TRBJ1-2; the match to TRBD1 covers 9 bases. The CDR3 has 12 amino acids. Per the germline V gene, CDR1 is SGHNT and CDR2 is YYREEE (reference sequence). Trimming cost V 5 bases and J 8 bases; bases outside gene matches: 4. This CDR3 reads CASRGDREGYTF. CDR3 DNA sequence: TGTGCCAGCAGAGGGGACAGGGAAGGCTACACCTTC.

The CDR3 reads CASSAGTGYGGETQYF. In nucleotides, the CDR3 is TGTGCCAGCAGCGCCGGAACAGGTTACGGGGGGGAGACCCAGTACTTC. The genes are TRBV9 and TRBJ2-5; 7 positions agree with TRBD2. Germline CDR1 SGDLS, CDR2 YYNGEE. The J segment lost 5 bases and the V segment lost 3 bases, leaving 13 bases of the junction unmatched. This CDR3 comprises 16 residues.

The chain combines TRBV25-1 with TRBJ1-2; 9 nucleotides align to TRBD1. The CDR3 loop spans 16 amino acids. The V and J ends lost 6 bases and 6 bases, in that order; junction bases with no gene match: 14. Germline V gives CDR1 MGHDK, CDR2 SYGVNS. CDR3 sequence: CASSGRRDRATNGYTF. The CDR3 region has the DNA TGTGCCAGCAGCGGGAGAAGGGACAGGGCGACTAATGGCTACACCTTC.

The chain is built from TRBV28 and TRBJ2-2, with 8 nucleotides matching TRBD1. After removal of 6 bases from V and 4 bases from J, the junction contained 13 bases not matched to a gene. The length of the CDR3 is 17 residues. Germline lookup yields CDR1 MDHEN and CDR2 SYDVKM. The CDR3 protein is CASSPSRDRGGTGELFF. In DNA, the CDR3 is TGTGCCAGCAGCCCCAGTCGAGACAGGGGAGGCACCGGGGAGCTGTTTTTT. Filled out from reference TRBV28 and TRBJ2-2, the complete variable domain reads DVKVTQSSRYLVKRTGEKVFLECVQDMDHENMFWYRQDPGLGLRLIYFSYDVKMKEKGDIPEGYSVSREKKERFSLILESASTNQTSMYLCASSPSRDRGGTGELFFGEGSRLTVL.

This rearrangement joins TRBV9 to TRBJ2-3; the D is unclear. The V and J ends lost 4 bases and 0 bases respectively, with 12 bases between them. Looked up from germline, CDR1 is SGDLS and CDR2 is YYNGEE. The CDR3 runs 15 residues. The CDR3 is CASSPSPGSTDTQYF. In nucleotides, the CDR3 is TGTGCCAGCAGCCCGAGTCCCGGTAGCACAGATACGCAGTATTTT.

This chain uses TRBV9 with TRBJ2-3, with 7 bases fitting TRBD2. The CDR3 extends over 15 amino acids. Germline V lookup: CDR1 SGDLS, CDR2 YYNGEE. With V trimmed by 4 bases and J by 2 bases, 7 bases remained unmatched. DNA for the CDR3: TGTGCCAGCAGCCGTAGCGGGCGGGACACAGATACGCAGTATTTT. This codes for CASSRSGRDTDTQYF. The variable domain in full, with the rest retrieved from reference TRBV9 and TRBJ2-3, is DSGVTQTPKHLITATGQRVTLRCSPRSGDLSVYWYQQSLDQGLQFLIQYYNGEERAKGNILERFSAQQFPDLHSELNLSSLELGDSALYFCASSRSGRDTDTQYFGPGTRLTVL.

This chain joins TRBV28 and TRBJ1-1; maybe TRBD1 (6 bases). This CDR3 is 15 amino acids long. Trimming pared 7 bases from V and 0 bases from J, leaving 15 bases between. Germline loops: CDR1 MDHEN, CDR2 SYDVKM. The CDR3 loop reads CASISGADLNTEAFF. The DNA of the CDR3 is TGTGCCAGCATCTCGGGGGCAGACCTGAACACTGAAGCTTTCTTT.

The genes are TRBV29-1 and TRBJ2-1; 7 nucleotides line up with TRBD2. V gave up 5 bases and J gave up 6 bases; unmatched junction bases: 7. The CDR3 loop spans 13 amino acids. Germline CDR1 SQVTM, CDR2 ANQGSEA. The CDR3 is CSVIWGGSNEQFF. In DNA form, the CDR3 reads TGCAGCGTTATTTGGGGCGGGAGCAATGAGCAGTTCTTC.

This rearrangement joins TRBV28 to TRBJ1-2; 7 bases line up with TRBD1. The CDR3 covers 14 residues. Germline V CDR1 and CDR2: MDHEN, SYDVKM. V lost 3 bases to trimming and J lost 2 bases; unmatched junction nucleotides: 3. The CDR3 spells CASSFAGGNYGYTF. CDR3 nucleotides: TGTGCCAGCAGTTTTGCAGGGGGGAACTATGGCTACACCTTC.

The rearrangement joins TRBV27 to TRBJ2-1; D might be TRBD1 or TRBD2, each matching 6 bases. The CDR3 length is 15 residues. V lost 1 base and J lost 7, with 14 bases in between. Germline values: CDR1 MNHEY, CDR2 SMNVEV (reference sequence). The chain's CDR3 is CASSLFARGQNEQFF. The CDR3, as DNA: TGTGCCAGCAGTTTATTCGCACGGGGGCAGAATGAGCAGTTCTTC.

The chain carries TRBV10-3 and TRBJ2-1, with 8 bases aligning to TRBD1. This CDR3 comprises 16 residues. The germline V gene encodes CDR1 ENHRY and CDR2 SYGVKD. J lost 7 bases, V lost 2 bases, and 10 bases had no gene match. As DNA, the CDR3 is TGTGCCATCAGTGAGCCCACAGGGGGGTCGGCGAATGAGCAGTTCTTC. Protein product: CAISEPTGGSANEQFF.

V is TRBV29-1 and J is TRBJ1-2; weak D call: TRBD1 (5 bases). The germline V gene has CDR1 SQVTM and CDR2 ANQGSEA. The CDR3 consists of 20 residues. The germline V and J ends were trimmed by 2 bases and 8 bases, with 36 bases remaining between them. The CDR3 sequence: CSVESAGTSEGEGLTMGYTF. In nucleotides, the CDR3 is TGCAGCGTTGAATCGGCCGGGACCTCCGAGGGTGAGGGCCTAACTATGGGCTACACCTTC.

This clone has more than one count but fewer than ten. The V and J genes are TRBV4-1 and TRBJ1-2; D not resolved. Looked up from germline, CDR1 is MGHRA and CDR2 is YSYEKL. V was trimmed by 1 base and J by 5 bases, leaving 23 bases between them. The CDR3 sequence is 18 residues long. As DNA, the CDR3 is TGCGCCAGCAGCCAAGGGAACAGCATCTCTCCGGTAGGGTATGGCTACACCTTC. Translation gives CASSQGNSISPVGYGYTF.

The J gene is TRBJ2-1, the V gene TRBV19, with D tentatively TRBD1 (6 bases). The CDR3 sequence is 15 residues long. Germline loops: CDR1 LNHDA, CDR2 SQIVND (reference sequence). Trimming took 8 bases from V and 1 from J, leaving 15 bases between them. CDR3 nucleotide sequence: TGTGCCAGTCACCCCGGACAGAATTCCTACAATGAGCAGTTCTTC. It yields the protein CASHPGQNSYNEQFF.

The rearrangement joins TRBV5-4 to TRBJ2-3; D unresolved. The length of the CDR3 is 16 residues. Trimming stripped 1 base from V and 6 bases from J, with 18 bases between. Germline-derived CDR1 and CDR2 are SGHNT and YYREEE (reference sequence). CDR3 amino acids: CASSLIGPTKRDTQYF. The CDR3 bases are TGTGCCAGCAGCTTGATTGGCCCTACAAAGAGGGATACGCAGTATTTT.

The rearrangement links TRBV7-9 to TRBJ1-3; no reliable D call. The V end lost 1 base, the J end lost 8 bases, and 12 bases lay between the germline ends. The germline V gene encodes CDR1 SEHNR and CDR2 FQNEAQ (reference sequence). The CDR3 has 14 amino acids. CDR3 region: CASSLEASADTIYF. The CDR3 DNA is TGTGCCAGCAGCTTAGAAGCATCGGCGGACACCATATATTTT.